The 2 T cell receptor beta chains in this list originate from one sample, sequenced in a study of blood T cell repertoires in COVID-19. Libraries were prepared by immunoSEQ multiplex PCR; TCRdb keeps only in-frame clonotypes and omits some of them. The sample has 25,000 to 35,000 clones, approximately 85% seen once. The sequencing sample was made of peripheral blood. The origin of the receptors is a human donor in a cohort sampled during active COVID-19.

This sequence joins TRBV27 and TRBJ2-4, with 8 nucleotides matching TRBD2. V was clipped by 1 base and J by 0 bases; unmatched bases: 5. The CDR3 covers 17 residues. Germline CDR1 and CDR2: MNHEY and SMNVEV (reference sequence). CDR3 sequence reads: CASSLWGAGGAKNIQYF. Here the CDR3 DNA reads TGTGCCAGCAGTTTATGGGGGGCGGGGGGAGCCAAAAACATTCAGTACTTC.

The genes are TRBV11-1 and TRBJ2-3, with D hard to call. This CDR3 region has 15 residues. V was pared by 4 bases and J by 1 base, with 12 bases between. Germline loops: CDR1 SGHAT, CDR2 FQDESV (reference sequence). CDR3 residues: CASSSPARGTDTQYF. The DNA for the CDR3 is TGTGCCAGCAGCTCCCCGGCCCGGGGCACAGATACGCAGTATTTT.